The 4 T cell receptor beta chains given below trace back to one sample, sequenced in a study of T cells in Graves' hyperthyroidism and ophthalmopathy (dated by TCRdb to about 2019). The method was multiplex PCR. For sequencing, an Illumina HiSeq 2000 was employed. Amplification of TCR beta CDR3 regions was carried out from RNA transcripts. For the first round of RT-PCR on the TCR CDR3, the HTBI primer set was used together with the Qiagen OneStep RT-PCR kit. TCRdb trimmed the raw reads at Q25, called clones with MiXCR and kept productive beta chains. CDR3 protein duplicates are merged, each entry listing the most common genes and DNA. Counted in this sample were 300,000 or so distinct CDR3 sequences; about 20% of them appeared once. The biggest ten clones account for around 47% of the sample. Sequenced input: blood. The receptors come from a woman aged 50 to 65 with Graves' hyperthyroidism.

With respect to this clonotype: A much more abundant neighbour one base away suggests this may be a read error. This chain links TRBV6-2 or TRBV6-3 with TRBJ2-1, with 7 positions matching TRBD2. Germline V gives CDR1 MNHEY, CDR2 SVGEGT. The CDR3 has 17 amino acids. The CDR3, as DNA: TGTGCCAGCAGTTTCAATCTACCGGGACTAACCTACGATGAGCAGTTCTTC. Amino acids: CASSFNLPGLTYDEQFF.

This chain connects TRBV9 to TRBJ2-1; TRBD2 is a possible D gene (7 bases). The CDR3 is 15 residues long. V lost 0 bases, J lost 7 bases, and 14 bases lay in between. CDR1 is SGDLS, CDR2 YYNGEE, per germline. The CDR3 loop is CASSVAGEGVNEQFF. Written as DNA, the CDR3 is TGTGCCAGCAGCGTAGCAGGGGAGGGTGTGAATGAGCAGTTCTTC.

This clonotype was found a few times. This sequence joins TRBV28 and TRBJ2-5; TRBD1 agrees at 8 bases. The V gene's germline CDR1 is MDHEN and CDR2 SYDVKM. J lost 5 bases, V lost 5 bases, and 16 bases had no gene match. There are 17 residues in the CDR3. The CDR3 DNA sequence: TGTGCCAGCAGTCCAACTCCACAGGGGGGCTGGTCGGAGACCCAGTACTTC. Translated, it gives CASSPTPQGGWSETQYF.

This clonotype has only a few counts. The rearrangement links TRBV19 to TRBJ1-1, with 7 bases that match TRBD1. Losses at the gene ends were 5 bases for V and 6 bases for J; bases not matched to a gene: 9. This CDR3 is 14 amino acids long. Germline CDR1 and CDR2: LNHDA and SQIVND (reference sequence). CDR3 bases: TGTGCCAGTAGTCCAACAGGGGCGAGGGCTGAAGCTTTCTTT. This encodes CASSPTGARAEAFF.